The 5 T cell receptor beta chains presented below share a single source sample, sequenced in a study of blood T cell repertoires in COVID-19. Assay: immunoSEQ multiplex PCR; the TCRdb copy retains only in-frame clones and omits some. This table holds roughly 47,000 clones, around 90% found once. Sequenced sample: peripheral blood. The receptors come from a man in his forties or fifties with acute or convalescent COVID-19.

This clone was found a few times. The rearrangement joins TRBV7-2 to TRBJ1-6; TRBD1 matches at 8 bases. CDR1 is SGHTA, CDR2 FQGNSA, per germline. The CDR3 has 14 amino acids. Trimming at V came to 1 base and at J to 10 bases, leaving 3 bases not matched to a gene. CDR3 bases: TGTGCCAGCAGCTTAGTGGACAGGGACTCACCCCTCCACTTT. It codes for CASSLVDRDSPLHF.

This clone was counted between two and nine times. The rearrangement joins TRBV19 to TRBJ2-7, with D maybe TRBD1 (6 bases). Germline V gene data show CDR1 as LNHDA and CDR2 as SQIVND (reference sequence). The CDR3 runs 13 residues. V was clipped by 6 bases and J by 2 bases, with 11 bases between them. The DNA of the CDR3 is TGTGCCAGTAGCGATCCAGGGGCCTACGAGCAGTACTTC. Its protein is CASSDPGAYEQYF.

The chain uses TRBV6-2 or TRBV6-3 and TRBJ2-1; 10 bases agree with TRBD2. CDR3 length: 14 residues. V lost 4 bases to trimming and J lost 6 bases; unmatched junction nucleotides: 3. Germline V gives CDR1 MNHEY, CDR2 SVGEGT. CDR3 residues: CASSSRTSGNEQFF. CDR3 bases: TGTGCCAGCAGTTCTCGGACTAGCGGCAATGAGCAGTTCTTC.

The chain is built from TRBV15 and TRBJ1-5; D unclear. Germline CDR1 is LNHNV and CDR2 is YYDKDF (reference sequence). Trimming removed 4 bases from V and 2 bases from J, with 15 bases in between. The CDR3 has 16 amino acids. CDR3 nucleotides: TGTGCCACCAGCAACCGACTCCTAATGGGCAATCAGCCCCAGCATTTT. It translates to CATSNRLLMGNQPQHF.

The chain has TRBV5-4 and TRBJ1-6; D not certain. Per the germline V gene, CDR1 is SGHNT and CDR2 is YYREEE (reference sequence). CDR3 length: 14 residues. V was shortened by 1 base and J by 5 bases, with 7 bases between the two germline ends. Here the CDR3 DNA reads TGTGCCAGCAGCTTGAACAGAGATAATTCACCCCTCCACTTT. This sequence encodes CASSLNRDNSPLHF.